A single sample is the source of the 8 T cell receptor beta chains below, sequenced in a study of shared clonotypes between healthy human individuals. Profiling relied on immunoSEQ multiplex PCR, and the TCRdb table lists in-frame clones only, not all of them. The sample includes millions of clones, just over 90% of them seen just once. The specimen sequenced was naive CD4+ T cells from PBMCs. Regarding subset: CD45RA+ positively selected. These receptors came from a man between 18 and 29 years old in good health. Some clones in this sample may be carry-over from other donors' samples.

The CDR3 nucleotides are TGTGCCAGCAGCTTGGATTTTGGGGGGCTCCAAGAGACCCAGTACTTC. Translation: CASSLDFGGLQETQYF. The chain employs TRBV7-9 and TRBJ2-5; either TRBD1 or TRBD2 may fit D (6 bases each). With 3 bases removed from V and 1 base from J, the gap between germline ends came to 15 bases. CDR1 is SEHNR, CDR2 FQNEAQ, per germline (reference sequence). The length of the CDR3 is 16 residues.

This chain uses TRBV7-2 with TRBJ2-3; 8 bases agree with TRBD2. CDR1 and CDR2 (germline): SGHTA, FQGNSA. V dropped 0 bases and J dropped 6; count of bases not matched to a gene: 11. This CDR3 has 17 residues. CDR3 nucleotides: TGTGCCAGCAGCTTAGCGAGCGCGGCGGGAGGTCCCGATACGCAGTATTTT. This encodes CASSLASAAGGPDTQYF.

The count of this clone is one. The CDR3 here is CASSPSPGTGPYNEQFF. The CDR3 coding sequence is TGTGCCAGCAGCCCCTCCCCCGGGACAGGGCCCTACAATGAGCAGTTCTTC. The J gene is TRBJ2-1, the V gene TRBV28; 9 bases are a match to TRBD1. The germline CDR1 and CDR2 sequences are MDHEN and SYDVKM. V lost 6 bases and J lost 2; bases outside the gene matches: 11. The CDR3 sequence is 17 residues long.

Remarks on this clone: The sample holds other DNA sequences that translate to the same CDR3. The rearrangement links TRBV5-1 to TRBJ2-1; D may be TRBD1 (6 bases). CDR3 size: 15 residues. The ends were cut back, 5 bases at V and 0 bases at J, with 12 bases in the middle. CDR1 SGHRS and CDR2 YFSETQ come from the germline V gene. The CDR3 DNA sequence: TGCGCCAGCAGTAGTGGGGGCCGCTCCTACAATGAGCAGTTCTTC. This encodes CASSSGGRSYNEQFF.

V is TRBV6-5 and J is TRBJ2-7; no firm D call. Germline-derived CDR1 and CDR2 are MNHEY and SVGAGI. This CDR3 contains 14 residues. Trimming shortened V by 0 bases and J by 5 bases, and 11 bases separated the two germline ends. In nucleotides, the CDR3 is TGTGCCAGCAGTTACTCTTTGAAGGACCACGAGCAGTACTTC. This codes for CASSYSLKDHEQYF.

This clone was detected once. J is TRBJ2-7 and V is TRBV20-1, with D hard to call. Germline V gene data show CDR1 as DFQATT and CDR2 as SNEGSKA (reference sequence). V dropped 3 bases and J dropped 2 bases, with 5 bases sitting between them. CDR3 length equals 11 residues. For the CDR3, the DNA is TGCAGTGCTAGCGGAACCTACGAGCAGTACTTC. It encodes CSASGTYEQYF.

This chain uses TRBV30 with TRBJ1-5; 9 nucleotides match TRBD1. This CDR3 is built from 17 residues. J gave up 3 bases and V 0 bases, and 9 bases lay outside the gene matches. The germline V gene encodes CDR1 GTSNPN and CDR2 SVGIG (reference sequence). This chain's CDR3 is CAWSVGYGQGSNQPQHF. CDR3 nucleotides: TGTGCCTGGAGTGTAGGATACGGACAGGGGTCCAATCAGCCCCAGCATTTT.

This sequence joins TRBV5-4 and TRBJ2-2; tentative D call: TRBD1 (6 bases). Germline V gene sequence: CDR1 SGHNT, CDR2 YYREEE (reference sequence). Deletions cut 2 bases from V and 5 bases from J, with 13 bases between. The CDR3 sequence is 15 residues long. The CDR3 region has the DNA TGTGCCAGCAGCTTAGGACAGAAATCGACCGGGGAGCTGTTTTTT. Amino acid sequence: CASSLGQKSTGELFF.